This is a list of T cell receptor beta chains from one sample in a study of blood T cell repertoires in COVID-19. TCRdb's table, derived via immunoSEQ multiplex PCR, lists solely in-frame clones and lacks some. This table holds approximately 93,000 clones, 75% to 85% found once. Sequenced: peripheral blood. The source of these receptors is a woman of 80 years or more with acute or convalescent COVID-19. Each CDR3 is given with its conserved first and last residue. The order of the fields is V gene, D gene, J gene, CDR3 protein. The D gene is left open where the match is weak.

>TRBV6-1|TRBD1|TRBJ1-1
CASSEFRDSNTEAFF
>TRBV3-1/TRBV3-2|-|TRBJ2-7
CASSHRGRRYEQYF
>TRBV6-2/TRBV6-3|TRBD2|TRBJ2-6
CASSYNLAGGYSGANVLTF
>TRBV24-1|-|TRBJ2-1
CATSDPVRVGSNEQFF
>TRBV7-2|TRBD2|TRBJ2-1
CASSSPYGGADEQFF
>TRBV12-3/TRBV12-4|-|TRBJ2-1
CASSLDRVNEQFF
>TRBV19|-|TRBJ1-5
CASSTPQGGRFQPQHF
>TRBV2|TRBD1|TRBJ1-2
CASSEAQGAGNYGYTF
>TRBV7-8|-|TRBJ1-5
CASSFHRSYQPQHF
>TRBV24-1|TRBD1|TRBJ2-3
CATSDPGQGMTDTQYF
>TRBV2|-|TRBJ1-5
CASSEGAGFNQPQHF
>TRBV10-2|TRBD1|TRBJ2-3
CASSEIHRGRDTQYF
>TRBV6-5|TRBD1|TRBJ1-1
CASHRGTGGPEAFF
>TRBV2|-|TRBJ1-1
CAGTLNTEAFF
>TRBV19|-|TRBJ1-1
CASSIAPGTEAFF
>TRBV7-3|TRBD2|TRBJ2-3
CASSPRPTSGTKDTQYF
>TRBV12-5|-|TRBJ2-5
CASGTTRQETQYF
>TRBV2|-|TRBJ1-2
CASSERDYGYTF
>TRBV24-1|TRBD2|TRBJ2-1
CATSAMGTSGRGGEQFF
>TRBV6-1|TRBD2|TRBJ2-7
CASSPSSGGEQYF
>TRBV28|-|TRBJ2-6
CASSRRGGISGANVLTF
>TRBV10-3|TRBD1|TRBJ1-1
CATGQGGGHTEAFF
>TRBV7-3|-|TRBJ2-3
CASSLGGQEADTQYF